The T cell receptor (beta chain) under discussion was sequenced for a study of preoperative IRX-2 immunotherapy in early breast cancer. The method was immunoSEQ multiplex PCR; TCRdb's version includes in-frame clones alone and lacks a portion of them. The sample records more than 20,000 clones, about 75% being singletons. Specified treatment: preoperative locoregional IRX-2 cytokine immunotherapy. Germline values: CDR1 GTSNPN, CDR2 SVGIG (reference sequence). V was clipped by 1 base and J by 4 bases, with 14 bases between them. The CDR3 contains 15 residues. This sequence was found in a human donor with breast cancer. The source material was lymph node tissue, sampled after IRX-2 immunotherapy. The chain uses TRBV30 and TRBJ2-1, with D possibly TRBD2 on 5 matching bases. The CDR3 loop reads CAWSAGSKSYNEQFF. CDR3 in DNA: TGTGCCTGGAGTGCGGGGTCAAAGAGTTACAATGAGCAGTTCTTC.